This T cell receptor (beta chain) is drawn from a study of cytomegalovirus exposure and HLA in healthy donors. Study overall: When 350 to 400 donors were genotyped, more than 70% of them were found to fall in the Caucasian-associated ancestry cluster.

Use of 60 Vbeta and 13 Jbeta primers characterized the PCR. The protocol was immunoSEQ multiplex PCR, while the TCRdb copy is restricted to in-frame clones and leaves out a portion. The sample has 200,000 to 250,000 clones, over 70% seen once; the top ten hold about 2.5%. Germline values: CDR1 SGHTA, CDR2 FQGNSA. The length of the CDR3 is 14 residues. J lost 4 bases, V lost 4 bases, and 4 bases had no gene match. Everyone who donated was a healthy bone marrow donor. The count of this clone is one. The receptor was isolated from an older woman in good health and CMV-seropositive. The chain recombines TRBV7-2 with TRBJ1-2, with 9 bases lining up with TRBD1. The sample taken for sequencing was PBMCs. CDR3 in amino acids: CASSYRGPSYGYTF. In DNA form, the CDR3 reads TGTGCCAGCAGCTACAGGGGGCCGAGCTATGGCTACACCTTC.